This T cell receptor beta chain was recovered during a study of blood T cell repertoires in COVID-19. Study background: Whether acute or convalescent, the COVID-19 samples came from the United States, Italy and Spain. In each case, the material was cDNA or gDNA derived from T cells, B-cell-depleted T cells, or PBMCs.

In the original workflow: It was from reference gene primer amplification that nucleated cell counts were estimated. Repertoires were generated with immunoSEQ multiplex PCR, while TCRdb's copy carries only in-frame clones and drops some. D and trimming come from the DNA, and the V and J calls and clone size come from that table. The sample comprises fewer than 350,000 clones, 70% to 90% of which are singletons, and about 2.2% rests with the top ten. Between the trimmed V and J ends, which lost 5 bases and 0 bases, there was a span of 7 bases. Germline V gene lookup returns CDR1 SQVTM and CDR2 ANQGSEA. The CDR3 is made up of 13 amino acids.

The chain employs TRBV29-1 and TRBJ2-2; D not certain. This clonotype was sampled from a woman under 40 who had recovered from COVID-19. Sequenced material: peripheral blood. The DNA of the CDR3 is TGCAGCGTTCTTGCAGCGAACACCGGGGAGCTGTTTTTT. This sequence encodes CSVLAANTGELFF.